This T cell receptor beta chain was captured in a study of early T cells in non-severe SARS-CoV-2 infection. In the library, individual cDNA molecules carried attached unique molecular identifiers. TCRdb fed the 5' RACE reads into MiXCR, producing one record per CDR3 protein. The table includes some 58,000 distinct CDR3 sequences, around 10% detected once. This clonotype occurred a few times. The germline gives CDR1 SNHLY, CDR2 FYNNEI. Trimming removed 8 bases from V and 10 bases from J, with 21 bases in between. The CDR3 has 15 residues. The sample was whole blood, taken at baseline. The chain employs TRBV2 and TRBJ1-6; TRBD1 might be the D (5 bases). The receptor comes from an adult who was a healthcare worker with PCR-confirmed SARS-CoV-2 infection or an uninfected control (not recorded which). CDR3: CASAPPGGPKSPLHF. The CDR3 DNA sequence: TGTGCCAGCGCCCCCCCGGGGGGACCAAAGTCACCCCTCCACTTT.